A single sample gave rise to the 9 T cell receptor beta chains below, sequenced in a study of identifying expanded T cells in peripheral blood. TCRdb's table, derived via immunoSEQ multiplex PCR, lists solely in-frame clones and lacks some. The sample has about 76,000 clones, just under 85% seen once. Material: blood. The receptors derive from a person aged 18 to 75 in good health.

The rearrangement joins TRBV16 to TRBJ1-1; possibly TRBD1 for D (6 bases). The V gene lost 0 bases and the J gene lost 9 bases, with 14 bases spanning the gap. CDR1 is KGHSY and CDR2 is FQNENV in the germline V gene. The CDR3 extends over 14 amino acids. This chain's CDR3 is CASSQSGGALQAFF. For the CDR3, the DNA is TGTGCCAGCAGCCAATCAGGGGGGGCACTACAAGCTTTCTTT.

The chain employs TRBV13 and TRBJ2-3, with a weak D call TRBD1 (6 bases). V dropped 6 bases and J dropped 0 bases, with 10 bases sitting between them. The CDR3 consists of 14 residues. Germline V CDR1 and CDR2: PRHDT, FYEKMQ (reference sequence). CDR3 loop: CASRDRSSTDTQYF. For the CDR3, the DNA is TGTGCCAGCAGGGACAGATCTAGCACAGATACGCAGTATTTT. Full variable domain (rest looked up from reference TRBV13 and TRBJ2-3): AAGVIQSPRHLIKEKRETATLKCYPIPRHDTVYWYQQGPGQDPQFLISFYEKMQSDKGSIPDRFSAQQFSDYHSELNMSSLELGDSALYFCASRDRSSTDTQYFGPGTRLTVL.

V usage is TRBV7-2 and J usage is TRBJ2-2; D might be TRBD1 or TRBD2, each matching 5 bases. This CDR3 region has 16 residues. CDR1 and CDR2 (germline): SGHTA, FQGNSA. Trimming cost V 5 bases and J 2 bases, with 15 bases left between them. CDR3 nucleotides: TGTGCCAGCAGCGCCCGGTCCGGGGCAAACACCGGGGAGCTGTTTTTT. Translation: CASSARSGANTGELFF.

V and J are TRBV28 and TRBJ1-1, with 7 positions matching TRBD1. V was clipped by 7 bases and J by 6 bases; unmatched bases: 8. This CDR3 is built from 13 residues. CDR1 is MDHEN, CDR2 SYDVKM, per germline. This chain's CDR3 is CASTLTGEAEAFF. The CDR3 DNA reads TGTGCCAGCACCTTAACAGGGGAGGCTGAAGCTTTCTTT.

The V call is TRBV7-2, the J call TRBJ2-2, with a possible D match to TRBD1 (6 bases). The CDR3 has 15 amino acids. Per the germline V gene, CDR1 is SGHTA and CDR2 is FQGNSA. V was pared by 7 bases and J by 3 bases, with 15 bases between. The CDR3, as DNA: TGTGCCAGCACGCAACAGGGCCCGGACACCGGGGAGCTGTTTTTT. Protein: CASTQQGPDTGELFF.

This clone was picked up one time. The chain is built from TRBV6-4 and TRBJ2-2; the D is unclear. Germline V lookup: CDR1 MRHNA, CDR2 SNTAGT. The CDR3 covers 11 residues. Trimming shortened V by 7 bases and J by 6 bases, and 6 bases separated the two germline ends. CDR3 protein: CASKSPGELFF. The CDR3 coding sequence is TGTGCCAGCAAAAGTCCCGGGGAGCTGTTTTTT.

The chain has TRBV5-8 and TRBJ1-1; D gene uncertain. This CDR3 is built from 13 residues. CDR1 and CDR2 from the germline V gene are SGHTS and YDEGEE. The V and J ends lost 0 bases and 2 bases respectively, with 5 bases between them. The CDR3 spells CASSLGSNTEAFF. DNA for the CDR3: TGTGCCAGCAGCTTGGGGTCAAACACTGAAGCTTTCTTT.

This clone was detected once. The genes are TRBV18 and TRBJ2-2, with no clear D. Trimming stripped 3 bases from V and 0 bases from J, with 2 bases between. The CDR3 consists of 13 residues. Germline V gene sequence: CDR1 KGHSH, CDR2 LQKENI. In DNA form, the CDR3 reads TGTGCCAGCTCACCGTCGAACACCGGGGAGCTGTTTTTT. This sequence encodes CASSPSNTGELFF.

The chain has TRBV6-6 and TRBJ2-7; the match to TRBD1 covers 7 bases. J lost 4 bases, V lost 5 bases, and 8 bases had no gene match. CDR3 length equals 14 residues. The germline CDR1 and CDR2 sequences are MNHNY and SVGAGI (reference sequence). Here the CDR3 reads CASSTTGSLYEQYF. DNA of the CDR3: TGTGCCAGCAGTACGACAGGGTCCCTATACGAGCAGTACTTC.